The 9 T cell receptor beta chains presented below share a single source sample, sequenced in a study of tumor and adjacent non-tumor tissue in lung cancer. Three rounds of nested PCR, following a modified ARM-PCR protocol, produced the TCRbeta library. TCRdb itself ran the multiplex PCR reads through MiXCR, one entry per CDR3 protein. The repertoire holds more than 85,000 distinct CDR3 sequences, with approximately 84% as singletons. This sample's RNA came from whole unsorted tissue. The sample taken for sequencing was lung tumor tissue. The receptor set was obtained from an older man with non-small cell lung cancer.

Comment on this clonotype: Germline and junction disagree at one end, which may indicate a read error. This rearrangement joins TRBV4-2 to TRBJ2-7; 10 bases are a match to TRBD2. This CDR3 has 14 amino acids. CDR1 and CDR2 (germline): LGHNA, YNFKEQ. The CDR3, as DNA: TGTACCAGCAGCAGAGCGGGAGGGTCCCACGAACAGTACTTC. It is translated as CTSSRAGGSHEQYF.

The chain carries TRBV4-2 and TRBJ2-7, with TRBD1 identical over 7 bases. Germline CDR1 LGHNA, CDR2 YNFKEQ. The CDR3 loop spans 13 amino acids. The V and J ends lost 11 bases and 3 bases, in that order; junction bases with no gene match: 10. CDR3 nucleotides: TGTGCCCGCAACCAAAGACAGGGCTACGAGCAGTACTTC. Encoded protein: CARNQRQGYEQYF.

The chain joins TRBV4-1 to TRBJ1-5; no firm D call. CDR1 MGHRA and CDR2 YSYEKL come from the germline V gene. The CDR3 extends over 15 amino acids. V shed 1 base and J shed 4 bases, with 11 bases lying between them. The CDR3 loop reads CASSQGPHGNQPQHF. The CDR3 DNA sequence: TGCGCCAGCAGCCAAGGACCCCATGGTAATCAGCCCCAGCATTTT.

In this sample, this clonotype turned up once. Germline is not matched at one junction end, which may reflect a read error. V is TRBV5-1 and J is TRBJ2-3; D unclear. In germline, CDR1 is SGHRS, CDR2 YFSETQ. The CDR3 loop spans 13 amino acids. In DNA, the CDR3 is TGCGCCAGGAGCTTCGCCTGGGCCGGGACGCAGTATTTT. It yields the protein CARSFAWAGTQYF.

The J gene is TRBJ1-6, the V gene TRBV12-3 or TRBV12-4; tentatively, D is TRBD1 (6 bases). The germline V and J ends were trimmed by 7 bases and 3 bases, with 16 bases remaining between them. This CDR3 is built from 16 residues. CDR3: CASTSKGGGYNSPLHF. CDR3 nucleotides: TGTGCCAGCACCTCCAAGGGAGGGGGCTATAATTCACCCCTCCACTTT.

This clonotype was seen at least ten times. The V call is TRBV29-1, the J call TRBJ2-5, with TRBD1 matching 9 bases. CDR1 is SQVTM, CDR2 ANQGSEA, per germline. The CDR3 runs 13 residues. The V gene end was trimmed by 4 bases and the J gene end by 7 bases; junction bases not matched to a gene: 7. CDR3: CSVGTGDLGTQYF. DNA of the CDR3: TGCAGCGTTGGGACAGGGGATTTGGGGACCCAGTACTTC.

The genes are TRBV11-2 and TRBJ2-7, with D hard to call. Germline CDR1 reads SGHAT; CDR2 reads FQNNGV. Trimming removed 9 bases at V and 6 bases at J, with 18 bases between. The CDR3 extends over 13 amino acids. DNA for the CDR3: TGTGCCAGTAGCCAATGGATTGAGCGCGAGCAGTACTTC. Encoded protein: CASSQWIEREQYF. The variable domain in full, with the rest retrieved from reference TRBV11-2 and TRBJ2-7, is EAGVAQSPRYKIIEKRQSVAFWCNPISGHATLYWYQQILGQGPKLLIQFQNNGVVDDSQLPKDRFSAERLKGVDSTLKIQPAKLEDSAVYLCASSQWIEREQYFGPGTRLTVT.

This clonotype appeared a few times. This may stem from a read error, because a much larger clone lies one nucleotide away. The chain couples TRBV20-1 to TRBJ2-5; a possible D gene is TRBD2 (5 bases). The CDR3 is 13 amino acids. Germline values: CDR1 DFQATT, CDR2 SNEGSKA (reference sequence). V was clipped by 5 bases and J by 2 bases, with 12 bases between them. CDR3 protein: CSAGVRRQETQYF. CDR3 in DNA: TGCAGTGCTGGAGTCAGGAGGCAAGAGACCCAGTACTTC.

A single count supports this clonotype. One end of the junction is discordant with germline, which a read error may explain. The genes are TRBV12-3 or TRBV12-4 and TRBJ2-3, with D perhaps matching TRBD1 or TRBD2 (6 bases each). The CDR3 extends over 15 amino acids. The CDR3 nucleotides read TGTGTCAGCGGAACCCCGGGGCTAGCAGGGGAGGCGCAGTATTTT. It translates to CVSGTPGLAGEAQYF.